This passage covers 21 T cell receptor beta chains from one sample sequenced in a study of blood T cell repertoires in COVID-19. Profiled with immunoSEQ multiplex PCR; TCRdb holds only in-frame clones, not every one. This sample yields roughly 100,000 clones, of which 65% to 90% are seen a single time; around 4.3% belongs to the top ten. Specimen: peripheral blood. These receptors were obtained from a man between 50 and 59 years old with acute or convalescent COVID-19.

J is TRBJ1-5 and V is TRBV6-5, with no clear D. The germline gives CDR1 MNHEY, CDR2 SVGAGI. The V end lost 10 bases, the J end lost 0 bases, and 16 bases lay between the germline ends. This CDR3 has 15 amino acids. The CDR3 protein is CAIQDGIYSNQPQHF. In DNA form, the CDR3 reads TGTGCCATCCAAGACGGGATTTATAGCAATCAGCCCCAGCATTTT.

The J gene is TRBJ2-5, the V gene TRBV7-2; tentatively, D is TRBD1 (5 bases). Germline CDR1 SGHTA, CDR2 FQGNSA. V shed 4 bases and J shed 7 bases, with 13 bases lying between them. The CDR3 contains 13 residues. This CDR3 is CASSSQGVGTQYF. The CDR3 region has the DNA TGTGCCAGCAGCTCCCAAGGGGTAGGGACCCAGTACTTC. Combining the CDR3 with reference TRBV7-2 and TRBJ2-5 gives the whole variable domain GAGVSQSPSNKVTEKGKDVELRCDPISGHTALYWYRQSLGQGLEFLIYFQGNSAPDKSGLPSDRFSAERTGGSVSTLTIQRTQQEDSAVYLCASSSQGVGTQYFGPGTRLLVL.

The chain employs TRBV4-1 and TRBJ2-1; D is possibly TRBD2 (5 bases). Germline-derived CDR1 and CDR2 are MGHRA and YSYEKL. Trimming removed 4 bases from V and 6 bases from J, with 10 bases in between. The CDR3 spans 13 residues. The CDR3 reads CASSRSTSNEQFF. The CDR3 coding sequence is TGCGCCAGCAGCCGCTCTACTAGCAATGAGCAGTTCTTC.

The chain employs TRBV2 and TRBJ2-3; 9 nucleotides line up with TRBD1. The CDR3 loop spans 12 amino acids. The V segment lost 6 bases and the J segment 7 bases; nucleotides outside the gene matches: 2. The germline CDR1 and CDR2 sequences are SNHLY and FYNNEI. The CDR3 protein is CASRTGGNTQYF. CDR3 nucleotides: TGTGCCAGCAGGACAGGGGGTAATACGCAGTATTTT.

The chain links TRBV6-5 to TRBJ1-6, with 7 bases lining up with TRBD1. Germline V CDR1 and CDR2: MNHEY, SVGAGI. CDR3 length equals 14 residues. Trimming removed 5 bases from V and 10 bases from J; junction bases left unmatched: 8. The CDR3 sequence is CASSQDRPRSPLHF. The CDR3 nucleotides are TGTGCCAGCAGTCAGGACAGGCCTAGGTCACCCCTCCACTTT.

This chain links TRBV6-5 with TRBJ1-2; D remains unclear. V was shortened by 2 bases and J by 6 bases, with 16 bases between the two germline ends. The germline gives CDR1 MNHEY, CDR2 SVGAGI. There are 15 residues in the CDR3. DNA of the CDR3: TGTGCCAGCAGTTACGGGAGGATAAGCTCTGATGGCTACACCTTC. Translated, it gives CASSYGRISSDGYTF.

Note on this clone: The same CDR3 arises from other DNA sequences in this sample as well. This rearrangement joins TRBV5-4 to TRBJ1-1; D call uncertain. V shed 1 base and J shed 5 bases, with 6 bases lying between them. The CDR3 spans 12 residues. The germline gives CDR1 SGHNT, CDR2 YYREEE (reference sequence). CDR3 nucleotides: TGTGCCAGCAGCTTGCGGGGAACTGAAGCTTTCTTT. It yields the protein CASSLRGTEAFF.

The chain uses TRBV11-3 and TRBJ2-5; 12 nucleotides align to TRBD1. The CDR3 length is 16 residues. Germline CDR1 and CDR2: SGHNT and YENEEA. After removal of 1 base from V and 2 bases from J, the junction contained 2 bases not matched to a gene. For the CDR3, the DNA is TGTGCCAGCAGCTTAGGGGGACAGGGGGCTCAAGAGACCCAGTACTTC. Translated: CASSLGGQGAQETQYF.

CDR3 residues: CASGLTGNQPQHF. The DNA for the CDR3 is TGTGCTAGTGGTTTGACGGGGAATCAGCCCCAGCATTTT. The chain carries TRBV12-5 and TRBJ1-5; unclear D gene. The CDR3 loop spans 13 amino acids. Trimming stripped 2 bases from V and 4 bases from J, with 6 bases between. Germline CDR1 is LGHNT and CDR2 is FRNRAP.

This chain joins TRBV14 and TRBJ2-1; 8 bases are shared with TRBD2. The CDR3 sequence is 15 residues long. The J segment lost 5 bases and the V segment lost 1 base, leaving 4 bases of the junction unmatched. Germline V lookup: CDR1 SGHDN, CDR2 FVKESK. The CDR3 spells CASSQGTSRHNEQFF. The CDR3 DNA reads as TGTGCCAGCAGCCAAGGGACTAGCCGTCACAATGAGCAGTTCTTC.

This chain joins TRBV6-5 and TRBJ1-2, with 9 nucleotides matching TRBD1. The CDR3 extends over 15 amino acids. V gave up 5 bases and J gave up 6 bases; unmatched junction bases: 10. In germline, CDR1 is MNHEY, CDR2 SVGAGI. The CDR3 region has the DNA TGTGCCAGCAGTCTCAATGACAGGGGGTGGGATGGCTACACCTTC. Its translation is CASSLNDRGWDGYTF.

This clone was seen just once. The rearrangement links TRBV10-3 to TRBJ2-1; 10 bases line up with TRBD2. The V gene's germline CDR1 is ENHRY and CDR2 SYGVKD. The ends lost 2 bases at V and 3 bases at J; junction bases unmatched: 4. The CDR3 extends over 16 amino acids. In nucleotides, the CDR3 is TGTGCCATCAGTGAGACCGGGACTAGCGACTACAATGAGCAGTTCTTC. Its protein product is CAISETGTSDYNEQFF.

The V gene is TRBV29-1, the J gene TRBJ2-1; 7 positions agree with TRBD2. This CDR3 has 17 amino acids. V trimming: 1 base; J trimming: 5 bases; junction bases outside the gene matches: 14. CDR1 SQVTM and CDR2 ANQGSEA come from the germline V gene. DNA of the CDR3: TGCAGCGTTGAAGCGCAGGGTGGGGGGGAAACAAACAATGAGCAGTTCTTC. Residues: CSVEAQGGGETNNEQFF.

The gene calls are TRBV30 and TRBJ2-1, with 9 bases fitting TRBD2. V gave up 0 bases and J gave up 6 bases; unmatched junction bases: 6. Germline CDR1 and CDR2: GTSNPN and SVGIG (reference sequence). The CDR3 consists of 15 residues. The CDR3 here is CAWSVPSGISNEQFF. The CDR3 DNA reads TGTGCCTGGAGTGTACCTAGCGGGATCTCCAATGAGCAGTTCTTC.

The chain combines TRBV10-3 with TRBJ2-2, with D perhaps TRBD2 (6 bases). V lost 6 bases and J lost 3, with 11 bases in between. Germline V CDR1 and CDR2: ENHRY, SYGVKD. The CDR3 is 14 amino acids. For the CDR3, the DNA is TGTGCCATCAGCGGGGGAAGGGACACCGGGGAGCTGTTTTTT. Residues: CAISGGRDTGELFF.

Here the CDR3 reads CSVEPRVQETQYF. The CDR3 DNA reads TGCAGCGTTGAGCCCCGGGTCCAAGAGACCCAGTACTTC. This chain links TRBV29-1 with TRBJ2-5; D is unclear. V was pared by 3 bases and J by 1 base, with 9 bases between. Germline V gene lookup returns CDR1 SQVTM and CDR2 ANQGSEA. This CDR3 comprises 13 residues.

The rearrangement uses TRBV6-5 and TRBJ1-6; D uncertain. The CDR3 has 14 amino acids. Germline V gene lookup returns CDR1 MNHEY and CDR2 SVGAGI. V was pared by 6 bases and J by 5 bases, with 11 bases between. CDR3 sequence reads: CASRLEVDNSPLHF. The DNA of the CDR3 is TGTGCCAGCAGACTTGAAGTAGATAATTCACCCCTCCACTTT.

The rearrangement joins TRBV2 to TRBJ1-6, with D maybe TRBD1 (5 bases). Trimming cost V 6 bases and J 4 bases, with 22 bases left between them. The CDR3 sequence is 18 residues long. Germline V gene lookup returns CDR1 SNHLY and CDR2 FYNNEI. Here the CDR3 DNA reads TGTGCCAGCAGAAAAGGCAGGGTCCCCACTTCTTATAATTCACCCCTCCACTTT. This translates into CASRKGRVPTSYNSPLHF.

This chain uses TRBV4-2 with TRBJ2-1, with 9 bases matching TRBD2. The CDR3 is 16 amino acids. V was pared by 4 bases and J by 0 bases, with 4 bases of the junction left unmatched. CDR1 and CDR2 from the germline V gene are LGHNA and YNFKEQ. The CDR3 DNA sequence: TGTGCCAGCAGCCTAGTTAGCGGGAGCTCCTACAATGAGCAGTTCTTC. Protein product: CASSLVSGSSYNEQFF.

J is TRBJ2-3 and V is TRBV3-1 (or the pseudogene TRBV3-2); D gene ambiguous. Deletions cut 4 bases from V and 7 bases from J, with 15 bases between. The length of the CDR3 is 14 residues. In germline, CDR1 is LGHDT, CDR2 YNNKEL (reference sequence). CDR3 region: CASSRTALRYTQYF. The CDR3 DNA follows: TGTGCCAGCAGCCGCACGGCCCTCAGGTATACGCAGTATTTT.

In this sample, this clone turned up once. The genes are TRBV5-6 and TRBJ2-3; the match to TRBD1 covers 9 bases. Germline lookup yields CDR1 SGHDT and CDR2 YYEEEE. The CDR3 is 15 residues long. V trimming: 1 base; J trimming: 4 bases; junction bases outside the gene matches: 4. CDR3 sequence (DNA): TGTGCCAGCAGCTTGAGAACAGGGGGCGCAGATACGCAGTATTTT. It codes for CASSLRTGGADTQYF.